A single T cell receptor beta chain is shown here with its context. The repertoire was sequenced with immunoSEQ multiplex PCR; TCRdb's copy has only in-frame clones and lacks some. The table includes 70,000 to 75,000 clones, over 75% detected once. The CDR3 spans 16 residues. Germline CDR1 SGHDN, CDR2 FVKESK. The V end lost 1 base, the J end lost 4 bases, and 11 bases lay between the germline ends. These data come from a study of blood T cell repertoires in COVID-19. The receptor was derived from a woman under 30 with acute or convalescent COVID-19. This sequence joins TRBV14 and TRBJ1-6; no reliable D call. Sequencing used peripheral blood. The CDR3 spells CASSQGGERYNSPLHF. The CDR3 DNA is TGTGCCAGCAGCCAAGGAGGCGAGCGATATAATTCACCCCTCCACTTT. Filled out from reference TRBV14 and TRBJ1-6, the complete variable domain reads EAGVTQFPSHSVIEKGQTVTLRCDPISGHDNLYWYRRVMGKEIKFLLHFVKESKQDESGMPNNRFLAERTGGTYSTLKVQPAELEDSGVYFCASSQGGERYNSPLHFGNGTRLTVT.